This T cell receptor beta chain was found in a study of regulatory T cells in long-lasting Graves disease. Study information: With positive TSH receptor antibodies and over 5 years of antithyroid drugs, Graves' disease was considered persistent. Study-wide points: Persistent disease showed a preference for TRBV28, TRBJ1-2 and TRBJ2-5.

Germline CDR1 reads SGHDT; CDR2 reads YYEEEE. V lost 0 bases and J lost 0; bases outside the gene matches: 3. The CDR3 runs 15 residues. According to the study, TCR beta libraries were built with iRepertoire HTBI primers and CDR3-region Arm-PCR. In TCRdb, the multiplex PCR reads were re-called with MiXCR into one record per CDR3 protein. The sample includes almost 350,000 distinct CDR3 sequences, roughly a fifth of them seen just once. Time point meaning: persistent/refractory GD, antithyroid drugs over 5 years with positive TRAb. The TCR library was made from RNA extracted from PBMCs. It was American Thyroid Association guidelines that determined Graves' disease diagnosis. In this sample, this clonotype turned up a few times. Its antigen is currently unknown.

J is TRBJ2-7 and V is TRBV5-6, with TRBD1 matching over 7 bases. This material consisted of peripheral blood mononuclear cells (PBMCs), taken when the disease was refractory, from a patient treated with antithyroid drugs. The sequence came from a female donor with Graves disease. The CDR3 bases are TGTGCCAGCAGCTTGGGGGACAGAGTCTCCTACGAGCAGTACTTC. This gives the protein CASSLGDRVSYEQYF.